This record looks at one TCR beta chain sequence and its context. As yet, its antigen is unknown. This record comes from a study of T cell responses to AZD1222 COVID-19 vaccine. General study findings and limits: Unmutated variant regions reportedly attract nearly half of all spike-specific TCRs. There were mostly white British donors and more females than males, and clonal diversity was possibly underestimated.

Some clones are missing from TCRdb's copy, which holds only in-frame ones; the method was immunoSEQ multiplex PCR. This sample has more than 150,000 clones, with approximately 91% found just once. Germline values: CDR1 MDHEN, CDR2 SYDVKM. J lost 4 bases, V lost 4 bases, and 7 bases had no gene match. The CDR3 runs 15 residues. The rearrangement joins TRBV28 to TRBJ1-2; 9 nucleotides line up with TRBD1. The clonotype was recovered from an adult in good health. Sequenced material: peripheral blood, taken on day 0 of AZD1222 vaccination. CDR3 region: CASSYRDRVLYGYTF. The CDR3 DNA reads as TGTGCCAGCAGTTACCGGGACAGGGTTCTCTATGGCTACACCTTC.